The rows below give T cell receptor beta chains drawn from one sample of a study of spatial heterogeneity in lung cancer. TCRdb used MiXCR to reprocess the 5' RACE reads, holding one entry per CDR3 protein. The sample lists about 4,900 distinct CDR3 sequences, around 15% seen once, with 6% to 8% in the top ten. The sequences come from PBMCs, collected at surgery. The receptor source for this set is a male donor with early-stage non-small cell lung cancer. Both conserved end residues are part of each CDR3. Each record gives: V gene, D gene, clone size, CDR3 length, J gene, CDR3 DNA, CDR3 protein. A D gene is named only where the DNA matches it firmly. For some rows the clone size is stated as once, few or many, or as a class when expanded; others skip it.

TRBV6-4,-,medium-sized,15,TRBJ2-7,TGTGCCAGCAGTGACCCATGGGACCCGCGGGGCGAGCAGTACTTC,CASSDPWDPRGEQYF
TRBV5-1,-,medium-sized,14,TRBJ1-1,TGCGCCAGCAGCTTGACACAGACGAACACTGAAGCTTTCTTT,CASSLTQTNTEAFF
TRBV19,TRBD2,medium-sized,15,TRBJ2-3,TGTGCCAGTAGTATACGCGGGGGGGCCGGAGATACGCAGTATTTT,CASSIRGGAGDTQYF
TRBV3-1,-,-,13,TRBJ2-7,TGTGCCAGCAGCCAAGAGGTGCTTTACGAGCAGTACTTC,CASSQEVLYEQYF
TRBV7-2,-,-,16,TRBJ2-2,TGTGCCAGCAGCAGAGGAGCCCTCACCAACACCGGGGAGCTGTTTTTT,CASSRGALTNTGELFF
TRBV4-3,-,-,17,TRBJ2-6,TGCGCCAGCAGCCAAGCCGATAGCAAGTCAGGGGCCAACGTCCTGACTTTC,CASSQADSKSGANVLTF
TRBV15,TRBD2,medium-sized,16,TRBJ2-1,TGTGCCACCAGCAGACCACTAGCGGGGGGTTACAATGAGCAGTTCTTC,CATSRPLAGGYNEQFF
TRBV20-1,-,-,15,TRBJ2-3,TGCAGTGCTAGAGGGGATGGGGGGGCTAAAGATACGCAGTATTTT,CSARGDGGAKDTQYF
TRBV3-1,-,-,12,TRBJ2-1,TGTGCCAGCAGCCAAGGTGTCGATGAGCAGTTCTTC,CASSQGVDEQFF
TRBV20-1,TRBD2,few,17,TRBJ2-7,TGCAGTGCTAGAGATGTTCTGACTAGCGGGGGGGCCTACGAGCAGTACTTC,CSARDVLTSGGAYEQYF
TRBV5-1,-,many,15,TRBJ2-2,TGCGCCAGCAGCTGGGCGTCTAGCCGGACCGGGGAGCTGTTTTTT,CASSWASSRTGELFF
TRBV7-9,TRBD1,medium-sized,15,TRBJ2-5,TGTGCCAGCAGCCCCGGGACAGGGAGGGGACAGACCCAGTACTTC,CASSPGTGRGQTQYF
TRBV5-1,-,medium-sized,15,TRBJ1-2,TGCGCCAGCAGCTTGACGACAGGAGACATGTATGGCTACACCTTC,CASSLTTGDMYGYTF
TRBV20-1,TRBD1,few,14,TRBJ1-2,TGCAGTGCTAGAGATCCCCTCTGGACAGGGGGCTACACCTTC,CSARDPLWTGGYTF
TRBV7-2,-,medium-sized,12,TRBJ2-5,TGTGCCAGCACCCAGAGGGGGGAGACCCAGTACTTC,CASTQRGETQYF
TRBV7-9,-,once,14,TRBJ2-7,TGTGCCAGCAGCCTAACGGGTTCCCGGTACCAGCAGTACTTC,CASSLTGSRYQQYF
TRBV19,-,-,15,TRBJ2-7,TGTGCCAGTAGTATATCGGCCCTAGCTTCGACCGAGCAGTACTTC,CASSISALASTEQYF
TRBV27,TRBD1,medium-sized,15,TRBJ2-3,TGTGCCAGCAGTTTCCTAACGGACAGGAAAGATACGCAGTATTTT,CASSFLTDRKDTQYF
TRBV11-2,TRBD2,-,14,TRBJ2-5,TGTGCCAGCAGCCAACGACTAGCAGGAGAGACCCAGTACTTC,CASSQRLAGETQYF
TRBV4-1,TRBD2,-,17,TRBJ2-1,TGCGCCAGCAGCGTCCCGGGACTAGCGGGGGGGAGGAATGAGCAGTTCTTC,CASSVPGLAGGRNEQFF
TRBV10-3,-,medium-sized,13,TRBJ1-2,TGTGCCATCAGGGAAGGACAGCTCTATGGCTACACCTTC,CAIREGQLYGYTF
TRBV4-1,-,medium-sized,13,TRBJ1-2,TGCGCCAGCAGCCAAGCGGGACGGTATGGCTACACCTTC,CASSQAGRYGYTF
TRBV2,-,-,12,TRBJ2-2,TGTGCCAGCAGTCCTGGGCCAGGAGTGCTGTTTTTT,CASSPGPGVLFF
TRBV20-1,TRBD1,medium-sized,16,TRBJ1-5,TGCAGTGCTAGAACTACAGGGGGCGGGAGCAATCAGCCCCAGCATTTT,CSARTTGGGSNQPQHF
TRBV4-3,TRBD2,-,15,TRBJ2-7,TGCGCCAGCAGCCAACAAGCGACTAGCAGCTACGAGCAGTACTTC,CASSQQATSSYEQYF
TRBV7-9,TRBD2,medium-sized,14,TRBJ2-3,TGTGCCAGCAGCTTTATTAGCGGGGGTGGTACGCAGTATTTT,CASSFISGGGTQYF
TRBV5-5,-,medium-sized,17,TRBJ2-2,TGTGCCAGCAGCTGGGCGACGCAGGGCCCGAACACCGGGGAGCTGTTTTTT,CASSWATQGPNTGELFF
TRBV4-3,-,medium-sized,17,TRBJ2-1,TGCGCCAGCAGCCAAGATCGGCCGGGATCCTACTACAATGAGCAGTTCTTC,CASSQDRPGSYYNEQFF
TRBV30,TRBD2,-,14,TRBJ2-3,TGTGCCTGGAGGGCAACTAGCGGGGTTGATACGCAGTATTTT,CAWRATSGVDTQYF
TRBV19,-,medium-sized,14,TRBJ2-7,TGTGCCAGTAGTATCGGCCAGGGGTCGGGCGAGCAGTACTTC,CASSIGQGSGEQYF
TRBV12-3/TRBV12-4,TRBD2,-,18,TRBJ2-3,TGTGCCAGCAGCAGGGCTCCCAGCGGGAGGAGAAGGGCAGATACGCAGTATTTT,CASSRAPSGRRRADTQYF
TRBV5-1,-,medium-sized,15,TRBJ1-2,TGCGCCAGCAGCTTGGCTATGGGGCTAGGCTATGGCTACACCTTC,CASSLAMGLGYGYTF
TRBV7-8,-,medium-sized,14,TRBJ1-1,TGTGCCAGCAGCTTAGTCTACACGAACACTGAAGCTTTCTTT,CASSLVYTNTEAFF
TRBV7-9,TRBD1,-,14,TRBJ1-2,TGTGCCAGCAGCTTAGAACAGGGGATCTATGGCTACACCTTC,CASSLEQGIYGYTF
TRBV7-2,-,few,12,TRBJ2-3,TGTGCCAGCAGCTCATACCTAGATACGCAGTATTTT,CASSSYLDTQYF
TRBV5-4,TRBD2,medium-sized,16,TRBJ2-3,TGTGCCAGCAGCCACGGCGGGCGGGGGGCCACAGATACGCAGTATTTT,CASSHGGRGATDTQYF
TRBV4-3,TRBD2,medium-sized,17,TRBJ2-1,TGCGCCAGCAGCCAAGGGACTAGCGGGGGGGCGTTGGGTGAGCAGTTCTTC,CASSQGTSGGALGEQFF
TRBV7-9,-,medium-sized,13,TRBJ1-5,TGTGCCAGCAGCTTAGCCAGGAGGGAGCCCCAGCATTTT,CASSLARREPQHF
TRBV20-1,-,medium-sized,14,TRBJ2-2,TGCAGTGCTAGCGGACGGGCGTCGGCCGGGGAGCTGTTTTTT,CSASGRASAGELFF
TRBV29-1,-,-,10,TRBJ1-1,TGCAGCGTTGAGGGCACTGAAGCTTTCTTT,CSVEGTEAFF
TRBV7-6,TRBD1,medium-sized,15,TRBJ2-1,TGTGCCAGCAGCTCCCCGGGACAGTTAAACAATGAGCAGTTCTTC,CASSSPGQLNNEQFF
TRBV7-3,TRBD1,medium-sized,13,TRBJ2-1,TGTGCCAGCAGCGCAGGACAGGGGTTTGAGCAGTTCTTC,CASSAGQGFEQFF
TRBV6-1,-,-,14,TRBJ2-5,TGTGCCAGCAGTAGGACCGCGAGGGGAGAGACCCAGTACTTC,CASSRTARGETQYF
TRBV7-8,TRBD1,few,18,TRBJ2-6,TGTACCAGCAACTTCCCGGGACAGGGGGCCCCTGGGGCCAACGTCCTGACTTTC,CTSNFPGQGAPGANVLTF
TRBV7-2,TRBD1,medium-sized,14,TRBJ2-7,TGTGCCAGCAGCTTCCGGGACAGGGGGCGGGAGCAGTACTTC,CASSFRDRGREQYF
TRBV7-2,TRBD2,-,15,TRBJ2-5,TGTGCCAGCAGCTTATTAGCGGGGGGCTGGGAGACCCAGTACTTC,CASSLLAGGWETQYF
TRBV3-1,-,-,14,TRBJ2-3,TGTGCCAGCAGCAACTCCAGGGGCACAGATACGCAGTATTTT,CASSNSRGTDTQYF
TRBV20-1,TRBD1,once,14,TRBJ1-1,TGCAGTGCTCGCCGGGACAGGGGTTACACTGAAGCTTTCTTT,CSARRDRGYTEAFF
TRBV3-1,TRBD2,medium-sized,17,TRBJ2-3,TGTGCCAGCAGCTCCCCATCGGGCGGGGGGGAAGAAGATACGCAGTATTTT,CASSSPSGGGEEDTQYF
TRBV2,TRBD1,-,15,TRBJ2-2,TGTGCCAGCAGTCCGGGACAGGCCCCCGAGGGGGAGCTGTTTTTT,CASSPGQAPEGELFF
TRBV5-1,-,medium-sized,14,TRBJ2-3,TGCGCCAGCACCCTGGGCGGGGCGGGAGATACGCAGTATTTT,CASTLGGAGDTQYF
TRBV19,TRBD2,medium-sized,16,TRBJ2-5,TGTGCCAGTAGTATCACCCTAGCGGGGGGGCAAGAGACCCAGTACTTC,CASSITLAGGQETQYF